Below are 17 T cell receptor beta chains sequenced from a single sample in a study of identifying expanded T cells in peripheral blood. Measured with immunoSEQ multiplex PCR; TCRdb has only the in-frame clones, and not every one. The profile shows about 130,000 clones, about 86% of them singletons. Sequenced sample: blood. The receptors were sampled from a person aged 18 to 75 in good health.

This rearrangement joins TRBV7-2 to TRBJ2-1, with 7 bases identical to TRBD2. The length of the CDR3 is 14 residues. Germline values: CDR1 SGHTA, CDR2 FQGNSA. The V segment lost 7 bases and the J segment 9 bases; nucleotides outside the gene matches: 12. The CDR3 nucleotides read TGTGCCAGCACCTTGGGGGGGTTGGGCAGTGAGCAGTTCTTC. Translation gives CASTLGGLGSEQFF.

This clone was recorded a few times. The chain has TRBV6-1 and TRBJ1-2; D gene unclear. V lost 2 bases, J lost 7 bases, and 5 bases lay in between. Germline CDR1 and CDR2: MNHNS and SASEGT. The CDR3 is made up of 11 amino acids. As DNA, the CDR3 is TGTGCCAGCAGTGAAAACGGTGGCTACACCTTC. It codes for CASSENGGYTF.

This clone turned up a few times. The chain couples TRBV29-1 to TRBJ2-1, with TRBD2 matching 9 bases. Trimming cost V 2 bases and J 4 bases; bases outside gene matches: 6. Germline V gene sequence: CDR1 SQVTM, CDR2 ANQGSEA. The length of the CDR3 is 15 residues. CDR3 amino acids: CSVERAGGQYNEQFF. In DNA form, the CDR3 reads TGCAGCGTTGAACGAGCGGGGGGACAATACAATGAGCAGTTCTTC.

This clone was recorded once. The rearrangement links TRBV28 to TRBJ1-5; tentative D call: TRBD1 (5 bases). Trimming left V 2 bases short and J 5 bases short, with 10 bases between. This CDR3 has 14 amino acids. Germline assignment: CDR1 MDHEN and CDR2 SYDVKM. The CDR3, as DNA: TGTGCCAGCAGTTTACCCCCAGGGCATCAGCCCCAGCATTTT. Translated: CASSLPPGHQPQHF.

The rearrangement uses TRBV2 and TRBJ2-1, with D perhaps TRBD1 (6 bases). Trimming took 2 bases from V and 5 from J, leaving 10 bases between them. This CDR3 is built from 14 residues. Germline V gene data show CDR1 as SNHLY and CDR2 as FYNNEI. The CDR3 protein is CASSEPGVDNEQFF. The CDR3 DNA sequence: TGTGCCAGCAGTGAACCAGGGGTTGACAATGAGCAGTTCTTC.

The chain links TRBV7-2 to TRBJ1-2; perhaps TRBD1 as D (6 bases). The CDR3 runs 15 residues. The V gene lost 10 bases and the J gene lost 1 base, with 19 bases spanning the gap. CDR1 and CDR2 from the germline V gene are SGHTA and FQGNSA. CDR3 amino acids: CATTRGGADNYGYTF. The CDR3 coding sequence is TGTGCCACCACAAGGGGGGGGGCTGATAACTATGGCTACACCTTC.

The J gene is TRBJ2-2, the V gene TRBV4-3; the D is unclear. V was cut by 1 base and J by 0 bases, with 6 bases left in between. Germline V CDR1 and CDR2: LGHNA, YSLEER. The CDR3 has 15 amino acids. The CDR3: CASSQGSANTGELFF. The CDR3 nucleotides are TGCGCCAGCAGCCAAGGGAGCGCGAACACCGGGGAGCTGTTTTTT.

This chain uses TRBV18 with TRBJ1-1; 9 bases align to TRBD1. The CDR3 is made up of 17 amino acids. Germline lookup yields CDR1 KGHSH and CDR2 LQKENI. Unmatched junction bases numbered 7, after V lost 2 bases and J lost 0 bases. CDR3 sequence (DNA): TGTGCCAGCTCACCAGGGACAGGGTTGACTATGAACACTGAAGCTTTCTTT. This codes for CASSPGTGLTMNTEAFF.

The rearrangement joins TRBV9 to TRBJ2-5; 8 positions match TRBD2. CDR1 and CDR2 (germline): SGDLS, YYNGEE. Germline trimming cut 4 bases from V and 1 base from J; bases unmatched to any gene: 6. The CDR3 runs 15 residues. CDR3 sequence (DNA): TGTGCCAGCAGCTCGGGAGGGCGGCCCCAAGAGACCCAGTACTTC. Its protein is CASSSGGRPQETQYF.

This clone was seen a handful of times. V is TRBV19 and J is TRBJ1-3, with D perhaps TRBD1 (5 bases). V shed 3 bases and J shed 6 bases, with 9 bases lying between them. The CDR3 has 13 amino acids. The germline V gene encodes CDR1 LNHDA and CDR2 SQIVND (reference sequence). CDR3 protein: CASSIQGANTIYF. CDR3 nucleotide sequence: TGTGCCAGTAGTATCCAGGGAGCAAACACCATATATTTT.

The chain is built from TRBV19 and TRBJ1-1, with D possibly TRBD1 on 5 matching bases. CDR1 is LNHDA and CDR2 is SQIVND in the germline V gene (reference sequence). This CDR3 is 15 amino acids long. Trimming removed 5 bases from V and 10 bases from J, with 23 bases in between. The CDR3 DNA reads TGTGCCAGTAGTTTTCCCGGGACGGACTCCCGGGGAGCTTTCTTT. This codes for CASSFPGTDSRGAFF.

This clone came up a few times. CDR3 region: CASTSSRQGSNYGYTF. The CDR3 DNA is TGTGCCAGCACCAGTTCCAGACAGGGTTCAAACTATGGCTACACCTTC. V usage is TRBV5-4 and J usage is TRBJ1-2; 7 bases align to TRBD1. CDR1 is SGHNT, CDR2 YYREEE, per germline (reference sequence). This CDR3 region has 16 residues. The J segment lost 2 bases and the V segment lost 6 bases, leaving 13 bases of the junction unmatched.

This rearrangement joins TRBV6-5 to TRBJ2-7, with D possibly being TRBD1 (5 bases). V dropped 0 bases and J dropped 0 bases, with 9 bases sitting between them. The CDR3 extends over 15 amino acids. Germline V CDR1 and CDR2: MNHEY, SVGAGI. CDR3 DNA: TGTGCCAGCAGTTACTCTGCGGACAACTCCTACGAGCAGTACTTC. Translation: CASSYSADNSYEQYF.

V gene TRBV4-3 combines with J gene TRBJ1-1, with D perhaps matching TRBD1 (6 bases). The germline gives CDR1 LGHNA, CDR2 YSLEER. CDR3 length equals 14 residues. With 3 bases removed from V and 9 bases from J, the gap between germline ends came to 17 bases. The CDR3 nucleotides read TGCGCCAGCAGCCAGGCATTACAGGGCTTCAAAGCTTTCTTT. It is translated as CASSQALQGFKAFF.

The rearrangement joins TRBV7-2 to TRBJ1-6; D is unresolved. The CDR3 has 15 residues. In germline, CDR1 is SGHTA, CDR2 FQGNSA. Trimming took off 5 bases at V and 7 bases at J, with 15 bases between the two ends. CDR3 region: CASSAGRRLNSPLHF. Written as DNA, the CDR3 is TGTGCCAGCAGCGCCGGCCGACGGCTAAATTCACCCCTCCACTTT. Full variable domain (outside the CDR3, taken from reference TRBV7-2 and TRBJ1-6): GAGVSQSPSNKVTEKGKDVELRCDPISGHTALYWYRQSLGQGLEFLIYFQGNSAPDKSGLPSDRFSAERTGGSVSTLTIQRTQQEDSAVYLCASSAGRRLNSPLHFGNGTRLTVT.

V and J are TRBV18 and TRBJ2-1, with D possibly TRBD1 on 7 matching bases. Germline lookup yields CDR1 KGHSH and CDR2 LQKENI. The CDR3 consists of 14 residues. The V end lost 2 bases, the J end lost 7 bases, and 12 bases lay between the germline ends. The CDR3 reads CASSPGAGQNEQFF. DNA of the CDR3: TGTGCCAGCTCACCAGGGGCGGGACAGAATGAGCAGTTCTTC.

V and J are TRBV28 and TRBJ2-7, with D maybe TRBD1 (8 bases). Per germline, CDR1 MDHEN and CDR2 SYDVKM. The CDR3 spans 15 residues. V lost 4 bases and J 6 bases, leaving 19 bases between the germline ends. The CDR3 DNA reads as TGTGCCAGCAGTTCCCCTCCGACAGGGGAGGGCGAGCAGTACTTC. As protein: CASSSPPTGEGEQYF.